The 21 T cell receptor beta chains below come from one sample, sequenced in a study of blood T cell repertoires in COVID-19. Method: immunoSEQ multiplex PCR; TCRdb's copy keeps in-frame clones and lacks some. The sample carries about 150,000 clones, around 84% recorded once. The material sequenced was peripheral blood. These receptors originate from a middle-aged man with active or convalescent COVID-19.

This chain joins TRBV7-2 and TRBJ1-2, with 7 bases matching TRBD1. The trim removed 5 bases at V and 5 bases at J, leaving 8 bases unmatched. The CDR3 totals 14 residues. CDR1 SGHTA and CDR2 FQGNSA come from the germline V gene. The CDR3 sequence: CASSPAGGWYGYTF. CDR3 coding DNA: TGTGCCAGCAGCCCCGCAGGGGGATGGTATGGCTACACCTTC. Together with reference TRBV7-2 and TRBJ1-2, the CDR3 gives the full variable domain: GAGVSQSPSNKVTEKGKDVELRCDPISGHTALYWYRQSLGQGLEFLIYFQGNSAPDKSGLPSDRFSAERTGGSVSTLTIQRTQQEDSAVYLCASSPAGGWYGYTFGSGTRLTVV.

J is TRBJ1-3 and V is TRBV18; tentatively, D is TRBD1 (6 bases). V lost 4 bases and J 0 bases, leaving 7 bases between the germline ends. The germline CDR1 and CDR2 sequences are KGHSH and LQKENI. CDR3 length: 14 residues. The DNA for the CDR3 is TGTGCCAGCTCACAGGACAGCTCTGGAAACACCATATATTTT. This encodes CASSQDSSGNTIYF.

The chain joins TRBV4-3 to TRBJ2-7, with D perhaps matching TRBD2 (7 bases). CDR3 size: 19 residues. V was shortened by 1 base and J by 4 bases, with 26 bases between the two germline ends. CDR1 is LGHNA, CDR2 YSLEER, per germline. CDR3 residues: CASSQAPRGRLLADYEQYF. CDR3 coding DNA: TGCGCCAGCAGCCAAGCCCCCAGGGGTCGTCTGCTAGCGGATTACGAGCAGTACTTC.

The V call is TRBV4-1, the J call TRBJ1-1; D is possibly TRBD1 (5 bases). Trimming left V 1 base short and J 2 bases short, with 11 bases between. Germline assignment: CDR1 MGHRA and CDR2 YSYEKL. The CDR3 length is 15 residues. The CDR3 DNA reads TGCGCCAGCAGCCAAGTTCAGACAGTTAACACTGAAGCTTTCTTT. Protein sequence: CASSQVQTVNTEAFF.

The rearrangement joins TRBV7-2 to TRBJ1-1; the match to TRBD1 covers 12 bases. Germline V gene sequence: CDR1 SGHTA, CDR2 FQGNSA. The CDR3 loop spans 18 amino acids. The J segment lost 4 bases and the V segment lost 5 bases, leaving 14 bases of the junction unmatched. The CDR3 here is CASSPQGGTGGRGTEAFF. The DNA for the CDR3 is TGTGCCAGCAGCCCGCAGGGGGGGACAGGGGGCAGGGGCACTGAAGCTTTCTTT.

This clone occurred a few times. The chain has TRBV9 and TRBJ1-4; the D gene is possibly TRBD1 (5 bases). Trimming removed 4 bases at V and 1 base at J, with 14 bases between. Germline CDR1 SGDLS, CDR2 YYNGEE. CDR3 length equals 16 residues. CDR3 region: CASSSGLQITNEKLFF. CDR3 DNA sequence: TGTGCCAGCAGCTCGGGACTCCAAATAACTAATGAAAAACTGTTTTTT.

In this sample, this clone turned up a few times. The gene calls are TRBV5-4 and TRBJ2-5; 7 bases map to TRBD2. Unmatched junction bases numbered 14, after V lost 4 bases and J lost 5 bases. The CDR3 consists of 16 residues. Germline V gene data show CDR1 as SGHNT and CDR2 as YYREEE (reference sequence). The CDR3 spells CASSRAEAGVGETQYF. The CDR3 DNA is TGTGCCAGCAGCCGGGCCGAGGCGGGAGTTGGGGAGACCCAGTACTTC.

The chain is built from TRBV5-6 and TRBJ2-5, with 10 nucleotides matching TRBD1. The CDR3 is 16 residues long. Trimming took 3 bases from V and 2 from J; bases not matched to a gene: 7. From germline, CDR1 is SGHDT and CDR2 YYEEEE. The CDR3 loop reads CASSSDRGRVQETQYF. CDR3 in DNA: TGTGCCAGCAGCTCTGACAGGGGGCGGGTTCAAGAGACCCAGTACTTC.

This chain links TRBV24-1 with TRBJ1-5; 9 bases fit TRBD1. This CDR3 comprises 16 residues. J was trimmed by 3 bases and V by 4 bases; bases with no gene match: 6. Germline CDR1 and CDR2: KGHDR and SFDVKD. In DNA, the CDR3 is TGTGCCACCAGTGAGTCGGGACAGGGAGTCAATCAGCCCCAGCATTTT. Translating gives CATSESGQGVNQPQHF.

This chain links TRBV4-2 with TRBJ2-5; 10 bases are a match to TRBD2. Germline CDR1 LGHNA, CDR2 YNFKEQ. The CDR3 has 17 amino acids. Germline trimming cut 3 bases from V and 4 bases from J; bases unmatched to any gene: 11. In nucleotides, the CDR3 is TGTGCCAGCAGCCAGTCTGTAGGGCTAGCGGGAGCAGAGACCCAGTACTTC. This sequence encodes CASSQSVGLAGAETQYF.

V usage is TRBV20-1 and J usage is TRBJ2-1, with D tentatively TRBD2 (6 bases). This CDR3 region has 14 residues. V was cut by 3 bases and J by 12 bases, with 21 bases left in between. Germline assignment: CDR1 DFQATT and CDR2 SNEGSKA (reference sequence). CDR3 nucleotides: TGCAGTGCTAGTACACGGCTAGCGAGGCTGGGGCAGTTCTTC. This codes for CSASTRLARLGQFF.

The chain carries TRBV5-1 and TRBJ2-7; a weak D match, TRBD1 (6 bases). Germline CDR1 is SGHRS and CDR2 is YFSETQ. The CDR3 extends over 14 amino acids. V was pared by 4 bases and J by 1 base, with 12 bases between. CDR3 protein: CASSLGDMSYEQYF. CDR3 nucleotide sequence: TGCGCCAGCAGCCTGGGGGACATGTCCTACGAGCAGTACTTC.

The chain couples TRBV14 to TRBJ1-2; D is possibly TRBD1 (6 bases). CDR1 and CDR2 (germline): SGHDN, FVKESK. Between the trimmed V and J ends, which lost 0 bases and 0 bases, there was a span of 23 bases. The CDR3 runs 20 residues. For the CDR3, the DNA is TGTGCCAGCAGCCAAGATCTCCTGTCACCGGGACATTCAACTAACTATGGCTACACCTTC. Its translation is CASSQDLLSPGHSTNYGYTF.

V and J are TRBV2 and TRBJ1-1; 9 bases map to TRBD1. Losses at the gene ends were 5 bases for V and 6 bases for J; bases not matched to a gene: 10. Germline V gene sequence: CDR1 SNHLY, CDR2 FYNNEI. This CDR3 contains 15 residues. CDR3 region: CASSSPDRGGAEAFF. CDR3 sequence (DNA): TGTGCCAGCAGTTCTCCGGACAGGGGCGGGGCTGAAGCTTTCTTT.

The chain uses TRBV5-5 and TRBJ2-1; 14 bases fit TRBD2. Germline V gives CDR1 SGHKS, CDR2 YYEKEE (reference sequence). This CDR3 has 17 amino acids. The junction had 13 bases not matched to a gene; V was cut back by 4 bases and J by 10 bases. The CDR3 loop is CASSPGTSGGGRGEQFF. CDR3 coding DNA: TGTGCCAGCAGCCCCGGGACTAGCGGGGGTGGGCGAGGAGAGCAGTTCTTC.

This chain connects TRBV20-1 to TRBJ1-5; no clear D. There are 14 residues in the CDR3. V shed 3 bases and J shed 4 bases, with 13 bases lying between them. CDR1 is DFQATT and CDR2 is SNEGSKA in the germline V gene (reference sequence). This CDR3 is CSASATQVNQPQHF. The DNA of the CDR3 is TGCAGTGCTAGTGCCACCCAGGTAAATCAGCCCCAGCATTTT.

The rearrangement joins TRBV9 to TRBJ2-7; TRBD2 aligns across 11 bases. Trimming cost V 3 bases and J 4 bases; bases outside gene matches: 3. The length of the CDR3 is 14 residues. Germline CDR1 and CDR2: SGDLS and YYNGEE. The CDR3 nucleotides are TGTGCCAGCAGCGCGACTAGCGGGATTTACGAGCAGTACTTC. This gives the protein CASSATSGIYEQYF.

The chain employs TRBV2 and TRBJ2-6, with 7 positions matching TRBD1. The ends lost 7 bases at V and 0 bases at J; junction bases unmatched: 6. Germline V CDR1 and CDR2: SNHLY, FYNNEI. The CDR3 covers 16 residues. The CDR3 protein is CASTGRGSSGANVLTF. The CDR3 DNA is TGTGCCAGCACTGGCAGGGGGTCCTCTGGGGCCAACGTCCTGACTTTC.

The rearrangement uses TRBV7-2 and TRBJ2-7, with 10 bases identical to TRBD2. Per germline, CDR1 SGHTA and CDR2 FQGNSA. V shed 3 bases, J shed 2 bases, and the junction held 4 bases outside the gene matches. This CDR3 is built from 15 residues. The CDR3 reads CASSLTSGLTYEQYF. DNA for the CDR3: TGTGCCAGCAGCTTGACTAGCGGGCTTACCTACGAGCAGTACTTC.

The chain employs TRBV6-4 and TRBJ2-1, with TRBD2 matching over 11 bases. With 5 bases clipped from V and 8 bases from J, the junction kept 2 bases outside the gene matches. From germline, CDR1 is MRHNA and CDR2 SNTAGT. This CDR3 is 13 amino acids long. CDR3 nucleotides: TGTGCCAGCAGTACTAGCGGGGGTCATGAGCAGTTCTTC. It yields the protein CASSTSGGHEQFF.

This clone was observed a single time. The chain uses TRBV5-1 and TRBJ2-3; possibly TRBD2 for D (5 bases). CDR1 is SGHRS, CDR2 YFSETQ, per germline. The V gene lost 0 bases and the J gene lost 0 bases, with 11 bases spanning the gap. This CDR3 contains 16 residues. The CDR3 region has the DNA TGCGCCAGCAGCTTGGGTCTAGCAGCTAGCACAGATACGCAGTATTTT. Protein: CASSLGLAASTDTQYF.